Listed below are T cell receptor beta chains from one sample, sequenced in a study of OX40 agonist ivuxolimab in advanced cancers. Using immunoSEQ multiplex PCR, the repertoire was profiled, and TCRdb retains in-frame clones only, with some absent. The repertoire holds around 69,000 clones, with 65% to 90% as singletons. The sample was CD4+ or CD8+ T cells sorted from blood, taken in a trial of the OX40 agonist ivuxolimab. The receptors were gathered from an adult with an advanced solid tumor such as melanoma, head and neck, liver or kidney cancer. Each CDR3 is given with its conserved first and last residue. Fields, in order: clone size, D gene, J gene, V gene, CDR3 DNA, CDR3 protein. D genes are given only for firm matches. Part of the rows lack a size; the others show once, few, many or a class for expanded clones.

>few|TRBD2|TRBJ2-1|TRBV7-2
TGTGCCAGCAGCTTAGTTCCGGGAGGTGCAAATGAGCAGTTCTTC
CASSLVPGGANEQFF
>NA|NA|TRBJ2-7|TRBV20-1
TGCAGTGCCGAGACAGGCCCTCACCAACGCTTC
CSAETGPHQRF
>NA|TRBD1|TRBJ2-7|TRBV18
TGTGCCAGCTCCCAGGGGGCTATGACGTACGAGCAGTACTTC
CASSQGAMTYEQYF
>NA|NA|TRBJ2-7|TRBV5-1
TGCGCCAGCAGCTTGGAAGGCTACGAGCAGTACTTC
CASSLEGYEQYF
>once|NA|TRBJ2-7|TRBV6-5
TGTGCCAGCAGTTCGTCTTCCTACGAGCAGTACTTC
CASSSSSYEQYF
>NA|NA|TRBJ1-4|TRBV4-2
TGTGCCAGCAGCCGTGCGGCGGGGGGAAATGAAAAACTGTTTTTT
CASSRAAGGNEKLFF
>NA|TRBD2|TRBJ2-3|TRBV6-1
TGTGCCAGCAGTGACCCGGGGGGACCAAGCACAGATACGCAGTATTTT
CASSDPGGPSTDTQYF
>few|NA|TRBJ2-5|TRBV5-4
TGTGCCAGCAGCCCCCGCGCAGGGCGGGAGACCCAGTACTTC
CASSPRAGRETQYF
>NA|TRBD1|TRBJ2-5|TRBV28
TGTGCCAGCTCAGGGGGAGAAGAGACCCAGTACTTC
CASSGGEETQYF
>NA|TRBD1|TRBJ1-1|TRBV6-1
TGTGCCAGCAGTGCGTACCGACCTCAGGGGGTCACTGAAGCTTTCTTT
CASSAYRPQGVTEAFF
>NA|NA|TRBJ2-2|TRBV9
TGTGCCAGCAGCGTAGGAAGCTTAAGCACCGGGGAGCTGTTTTTT
CASSVGSLSTGELFF
>NA|NA|TRBJ1-2|TRBV7-9
TGTGCCAGCAGCTTGACAGACTATGGCTACACCTTC
CASSLTDYGYTF
>NA|TRBD2|TRBJ2-1|TRBV9
TGTGCCAGCAGCGTCGGGACTAGCGGGTGGAATGAGCAGTTCTTC
CASSVGTSGWNEQFF
>many|NA|TRBJ1-1|TRBV20-1
TGCAGTGCCCCACTGGTTGAAGCTTTCTTT
CSAPLVEAFF
>NA|TRBD2|TRBJ2-7|TRBV28
TGTGCCAGCAGCCCAGAGGCCTTTCAGGGACTAGCGGGAGGTCGCCCCTCCTACGAGCAGTACTTC
CASSPEAFQGLAGGRPSYEQYF
>NA|NA|TRBJ1-5|TRBV28
TGTGCCAGCACCTCGAGGGGCAGATCCCTCAATCAGCCCCAGCATTTT
CASTSRGRSLNQPQHF